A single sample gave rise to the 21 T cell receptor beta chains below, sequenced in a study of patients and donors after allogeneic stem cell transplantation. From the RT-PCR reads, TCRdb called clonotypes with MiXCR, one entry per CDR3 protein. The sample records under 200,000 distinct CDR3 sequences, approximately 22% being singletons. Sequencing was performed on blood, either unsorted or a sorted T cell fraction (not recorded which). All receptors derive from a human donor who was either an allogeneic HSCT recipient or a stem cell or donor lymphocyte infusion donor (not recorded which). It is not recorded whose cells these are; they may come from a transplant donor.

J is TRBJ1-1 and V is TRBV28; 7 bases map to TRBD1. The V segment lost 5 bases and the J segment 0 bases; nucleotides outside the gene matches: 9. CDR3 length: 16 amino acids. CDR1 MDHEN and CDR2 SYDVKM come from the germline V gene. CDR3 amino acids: CASSETGIGVNTEAFF. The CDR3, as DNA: TGTGCCAGCAGTGAGACAGGGATAGGGGTGAACACTGAAGCTTTCTTT.

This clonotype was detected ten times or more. Here the CDR3 DNA reads TGTGCCAGCAGTTTCACCGACTCTGGAAACACCATATATTTT. Residues: CASSFTDSGNTIYF. The rearrangement joins TRBV12-3 or TRBV12-4 to TRBJ1-3; D uncertain. CDR3 length equals 14 residues. V was trimmed by 3 bases and J by 0 bases, leaving 6 bases between them.

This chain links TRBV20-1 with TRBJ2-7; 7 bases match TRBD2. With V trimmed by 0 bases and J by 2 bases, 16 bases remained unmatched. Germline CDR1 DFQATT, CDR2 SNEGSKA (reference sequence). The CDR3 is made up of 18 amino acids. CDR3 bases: TGCAGTGCTAGAGACGGCCGCAATCGGGGACTACCTGCCTACGAGCAGTACTTC. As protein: CSARDGRNRGLPAYEQYF.

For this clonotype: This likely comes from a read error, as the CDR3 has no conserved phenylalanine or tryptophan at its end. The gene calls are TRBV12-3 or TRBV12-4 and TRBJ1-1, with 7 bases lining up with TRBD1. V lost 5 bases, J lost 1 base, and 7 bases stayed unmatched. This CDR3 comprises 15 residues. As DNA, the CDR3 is TGTGCCAGCAGTGCCGGGACAGCCAAGAACACTGAAGCTTTCTTG. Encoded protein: CASSAGTAKNTEAFL.

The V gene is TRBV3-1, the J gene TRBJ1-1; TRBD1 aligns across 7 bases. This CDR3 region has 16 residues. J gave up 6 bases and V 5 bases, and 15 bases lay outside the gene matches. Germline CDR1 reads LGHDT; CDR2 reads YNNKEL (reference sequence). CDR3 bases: TGTGCCAGCAGCGATCTTATCCGACAGGGTGGTGCTGAAGCTTTCTTT. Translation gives CASSDLIRQGGAEAFF.

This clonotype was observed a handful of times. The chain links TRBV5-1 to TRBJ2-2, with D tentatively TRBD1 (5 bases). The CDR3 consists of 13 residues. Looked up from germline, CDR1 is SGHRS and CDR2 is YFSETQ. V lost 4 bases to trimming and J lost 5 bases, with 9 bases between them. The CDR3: CASSIDRTGELFF. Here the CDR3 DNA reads TGCGCCAGCAGCATAGACAGAACCGGGGAGCTGTTTTTT.

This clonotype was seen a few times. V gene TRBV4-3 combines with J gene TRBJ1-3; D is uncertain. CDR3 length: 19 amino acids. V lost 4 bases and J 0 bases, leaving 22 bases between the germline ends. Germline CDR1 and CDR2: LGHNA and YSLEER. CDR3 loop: CASSPEELGWISSGNTIYF. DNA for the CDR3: TGCGCCAGCAGCCCAGAAGAATTAGGGTGGATAAGCTCTGGAAACACCATATATTTT.

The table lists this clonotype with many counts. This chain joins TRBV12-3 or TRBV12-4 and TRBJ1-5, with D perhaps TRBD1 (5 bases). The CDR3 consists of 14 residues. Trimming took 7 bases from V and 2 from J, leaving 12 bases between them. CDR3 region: CASNIRGGNQPQHF. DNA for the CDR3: TGTGCCAGCAATATTAGGGGCGGCAATCAGCCCCAGCATTTT.

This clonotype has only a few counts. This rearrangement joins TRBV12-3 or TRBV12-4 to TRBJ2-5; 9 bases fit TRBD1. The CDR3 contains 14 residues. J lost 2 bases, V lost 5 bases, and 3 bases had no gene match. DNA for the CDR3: TGTGCCAGCAGTCGCGGACAGGGGCAAGAGACCCAGTACTTC. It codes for CASSRGQGQETQYF.

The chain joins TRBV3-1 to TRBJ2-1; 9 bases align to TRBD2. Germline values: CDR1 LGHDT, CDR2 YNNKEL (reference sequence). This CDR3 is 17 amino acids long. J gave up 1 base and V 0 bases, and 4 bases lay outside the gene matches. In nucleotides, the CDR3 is TGTGCCAGCAGCCAAGAAAGGGCGGGGGGGTCCTACAATGAGCAGTTCTTC. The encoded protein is CASSQERAGGSYNEQFF.

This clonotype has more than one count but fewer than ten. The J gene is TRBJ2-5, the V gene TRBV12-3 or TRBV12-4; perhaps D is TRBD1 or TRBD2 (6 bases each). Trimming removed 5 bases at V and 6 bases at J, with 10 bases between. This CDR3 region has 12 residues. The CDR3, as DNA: TGTGCCAGCAGTCTAGGGGGGAAGACCCAGTACTTC. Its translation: CASSLGGKTQYF.

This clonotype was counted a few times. CDR3 in DNA: TGTGCCAGCAGCTTAGTACAGGGAAATTCACCCCTCCACTTT. It codes for CASSLVQGNSPLHF. This rearrangement joins TRBV7-2 to TRBJ1-6, with D perhaps matching TRBD1 (6 bases). This CDR3 region has 14 residues. CDR1 and CDR2 from the germline V gene are SGHTA and FQGNSA. V was shortened by 1 base and J by 7 bases, with 8 bases between the two germline ends. Full variable domain (rest looked up from reference TRBV7-2 and TRBJ1-6): GAGVSQSPSNKVTEKGKDVELRCDPISGHTALYWYRQSLGQGLEFLIYFQGNSAPDKSGLPSDRFSAERTGGSVSTLTIQRTQQEDSAVYLCASSLVQGNSPLHFGNGTRLTVT.

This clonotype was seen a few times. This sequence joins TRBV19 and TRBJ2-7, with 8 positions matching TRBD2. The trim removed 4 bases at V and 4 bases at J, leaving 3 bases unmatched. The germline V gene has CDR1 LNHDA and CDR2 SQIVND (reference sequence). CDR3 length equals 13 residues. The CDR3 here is CASSRVAGYEQYF. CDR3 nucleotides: TGTGCCAGTAGTAGGGTAGCGGGATACGAGCAGTACTTC.

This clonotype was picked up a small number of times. The CDR3 coding sequence is TGCGCCAGCAGCTTGTTGGGGGCACCCACTGAAGCTTTCTTT. This encodes CASSLLGAPTEAFF. The chain employs TRBV5-1 and TRBJ1-1, with D perhaps matching TRBD1 (6 bases). CDR3 length: 14 residues. Germline-derived CDR1 and CDR2 are SGHRS and YFSETQ. V lost 1 base and J 4 bases, leaving 11 bases between the germline ends.

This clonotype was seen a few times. CDR3 nucleotides: TGTGCCAGCAGTTCCCCGGGACTCTCCTACAATGAGCAGTTCTTC. It is translated as CASSSPGLSYNEQFF. The V call is TRBV3-1, the J call TRBJ2-1, with a possible D match to TRBD2 (6 bases). The CDR3 totals 15 residues. CDR1 LGHDT and CDR2 YNNKEL come from the germline V gene (reference sequence). Between the trimmed V and J ends, which lost 6 bases and 0 bases, there was a span of 12 bases.

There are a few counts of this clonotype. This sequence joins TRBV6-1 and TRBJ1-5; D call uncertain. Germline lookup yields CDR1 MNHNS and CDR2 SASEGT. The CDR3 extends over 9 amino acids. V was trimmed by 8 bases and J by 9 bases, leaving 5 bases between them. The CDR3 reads CASPRPQHF. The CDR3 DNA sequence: TGTGCCAGCCCTCGGCCCCAGCATTTT.

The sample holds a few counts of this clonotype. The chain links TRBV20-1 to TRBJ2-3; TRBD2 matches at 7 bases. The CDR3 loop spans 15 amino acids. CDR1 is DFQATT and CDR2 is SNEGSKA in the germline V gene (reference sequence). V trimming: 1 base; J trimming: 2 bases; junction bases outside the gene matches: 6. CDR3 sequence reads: CSARAGAGVTDTQYF. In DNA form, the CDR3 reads TGCAGTGCTAGAGCGGGTGCGGGGGTCACAGATACGCAGTATTTT.

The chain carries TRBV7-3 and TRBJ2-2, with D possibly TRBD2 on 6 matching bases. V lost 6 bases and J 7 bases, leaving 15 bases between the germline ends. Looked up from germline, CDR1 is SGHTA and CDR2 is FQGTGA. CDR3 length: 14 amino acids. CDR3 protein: CASRGTRAGGELFF. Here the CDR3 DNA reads TGTGCCAGCAGGGGGACTCGCGCCGGCGGGGAGCTGTTTTTT. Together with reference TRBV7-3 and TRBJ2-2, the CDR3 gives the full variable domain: GAGVSQTPSNKVTEKGKYVELRCDPISGHTALYWYRQSLGQGPEFLIYFQGTGAADDSGLPNDRFFAVRPEGSVSTLKIQRTERGDSAVYLCASRGTRAGGELFFGEGSRLTVL.

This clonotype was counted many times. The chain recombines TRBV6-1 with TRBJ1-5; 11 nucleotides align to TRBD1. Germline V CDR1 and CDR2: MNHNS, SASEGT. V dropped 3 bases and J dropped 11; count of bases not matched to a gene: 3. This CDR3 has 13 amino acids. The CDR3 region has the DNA TGTGCCAGCAGTGAGTGGACAGGGGGCTCCCAGCATTTT. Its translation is CASSEWTGGSQHF.

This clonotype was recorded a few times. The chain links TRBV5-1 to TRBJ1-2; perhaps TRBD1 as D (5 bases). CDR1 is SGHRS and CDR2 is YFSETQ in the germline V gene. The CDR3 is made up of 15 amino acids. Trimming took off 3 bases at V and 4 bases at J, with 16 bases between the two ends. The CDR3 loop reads CASSSNTGRGYGYTF. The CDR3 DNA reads TGCGCCAGCAGCTCAAACACAGGTCGCGGCTATGGCTACACCTTC.

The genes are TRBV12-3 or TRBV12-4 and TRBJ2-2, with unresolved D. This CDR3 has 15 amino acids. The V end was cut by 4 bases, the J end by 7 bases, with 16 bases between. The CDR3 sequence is CASSSPPAHRGELFF. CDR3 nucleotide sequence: TGTGCCAGCAGTTCCCCCCCGGCCCACCGCGGGGAGCTGTTTTTT.